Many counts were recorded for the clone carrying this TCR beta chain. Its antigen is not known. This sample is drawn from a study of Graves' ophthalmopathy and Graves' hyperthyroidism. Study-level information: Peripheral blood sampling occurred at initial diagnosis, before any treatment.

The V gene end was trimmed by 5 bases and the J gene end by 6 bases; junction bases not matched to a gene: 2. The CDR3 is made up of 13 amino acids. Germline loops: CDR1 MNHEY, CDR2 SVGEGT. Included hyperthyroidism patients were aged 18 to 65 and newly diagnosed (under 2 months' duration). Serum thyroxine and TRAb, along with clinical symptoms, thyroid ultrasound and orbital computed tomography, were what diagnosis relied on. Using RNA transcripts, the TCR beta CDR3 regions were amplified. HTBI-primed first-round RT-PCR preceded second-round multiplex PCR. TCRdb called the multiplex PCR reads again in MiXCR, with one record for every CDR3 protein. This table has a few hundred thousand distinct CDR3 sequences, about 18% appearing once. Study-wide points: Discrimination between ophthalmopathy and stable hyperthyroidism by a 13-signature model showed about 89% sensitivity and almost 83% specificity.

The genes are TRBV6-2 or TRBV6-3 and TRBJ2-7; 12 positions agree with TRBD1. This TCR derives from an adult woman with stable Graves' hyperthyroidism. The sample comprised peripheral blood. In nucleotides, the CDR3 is TGTGCCAGCAGTCGGGACAGGGGGCTCGAGCAGTACTTC. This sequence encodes CASSRDRGLEQYF.